Below, one T cell receptor (beta chain) is given with its context. The data derive from a study of cytomegalovirus exposure and HLA in healthy donors. The repertoire was sequenced with immunoSEQ multiplex PCR; TCRdb's copy has only in-frame clones and lacks some. The repertoire holds 200,000 to 300,000 clones, just under 90% seen once, with 2.6% in the top ten. What was sequenced was PBMCs. The clonotype comes from a man aged 18 to 29 in good health and CMV-seronegative.

CDR3 amino acids: CASSLPGGYEQYF. The CDR3 region has the DNA TGTGCCAGCAGTTTACCAGGGGGCTACGAGCAGTACTTC. This chain links TRBV28 with TRBJ2-7; 7 positions match TRBD1. From germline, CDR1 is MDHEN and CDR2 SYDVKM. V lost 2 bases, J lost 3 bases, and 1 base stayed unmatched. This CDR3 is 13 amino acids long.